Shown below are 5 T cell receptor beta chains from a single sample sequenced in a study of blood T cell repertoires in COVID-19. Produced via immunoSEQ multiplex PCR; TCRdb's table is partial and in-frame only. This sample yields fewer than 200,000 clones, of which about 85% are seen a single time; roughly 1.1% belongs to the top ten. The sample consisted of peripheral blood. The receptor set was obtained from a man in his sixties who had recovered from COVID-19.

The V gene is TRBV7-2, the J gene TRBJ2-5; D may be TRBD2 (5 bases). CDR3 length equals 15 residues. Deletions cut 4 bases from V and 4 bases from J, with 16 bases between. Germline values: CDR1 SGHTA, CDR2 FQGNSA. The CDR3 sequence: CASSSSGNRGETQYF. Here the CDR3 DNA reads TGTGCCAGCAGCTCCTCCGGGAATCGAGGAGAGACCCAGTACTTC.

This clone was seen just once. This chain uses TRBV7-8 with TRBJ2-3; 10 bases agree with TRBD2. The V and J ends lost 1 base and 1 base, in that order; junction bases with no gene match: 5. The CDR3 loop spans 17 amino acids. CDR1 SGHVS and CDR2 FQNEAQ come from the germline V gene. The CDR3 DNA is TGTGCCAGCAGCTTAGTTCACGGACTAGCGGGCACAGATACGCAGTATTTT. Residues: CASSLVHGLAGTDTQYF.

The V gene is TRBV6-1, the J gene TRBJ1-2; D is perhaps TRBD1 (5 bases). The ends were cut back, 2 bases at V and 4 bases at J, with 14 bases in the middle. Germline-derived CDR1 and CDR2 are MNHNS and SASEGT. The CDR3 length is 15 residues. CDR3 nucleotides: TGTGCCAGCAGTGAATCAGGGCTCACCCTCTATGGCTACACCTTC. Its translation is CASSESGLTLYGYTF.

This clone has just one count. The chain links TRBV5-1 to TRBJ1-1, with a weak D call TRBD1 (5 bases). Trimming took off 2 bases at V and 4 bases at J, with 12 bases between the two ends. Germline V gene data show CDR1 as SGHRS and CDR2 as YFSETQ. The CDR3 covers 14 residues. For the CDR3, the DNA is TGCGCCAGCAGCTTTAGTGTAAGGGGCACTGAAGCTTTCTTT. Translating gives CASSFSVRGTEAFF.

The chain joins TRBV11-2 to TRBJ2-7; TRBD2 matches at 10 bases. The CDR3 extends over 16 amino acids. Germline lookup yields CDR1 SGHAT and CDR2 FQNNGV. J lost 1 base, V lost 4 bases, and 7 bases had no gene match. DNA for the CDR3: TGTGCCAGCAGCTCCTCTAGCGGGGGCCTTTCCTACGAGCAGTACTTC. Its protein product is CASSSSSGGLSYEQYF.